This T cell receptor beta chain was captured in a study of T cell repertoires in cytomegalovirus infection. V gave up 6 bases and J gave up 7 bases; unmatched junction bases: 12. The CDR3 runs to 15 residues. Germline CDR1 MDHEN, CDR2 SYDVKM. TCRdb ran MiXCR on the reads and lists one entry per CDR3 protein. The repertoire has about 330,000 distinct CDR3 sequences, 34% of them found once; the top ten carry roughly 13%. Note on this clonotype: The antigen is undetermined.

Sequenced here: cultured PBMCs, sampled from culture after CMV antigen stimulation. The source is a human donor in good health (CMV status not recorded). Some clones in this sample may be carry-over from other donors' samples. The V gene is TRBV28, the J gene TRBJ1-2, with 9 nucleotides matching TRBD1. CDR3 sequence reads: CASSSNPGQGGGYTF. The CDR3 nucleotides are TGTGCCAGCAGCTCAAACCCGGGACAGGGTGGTGGCTACACCTTC.